These 9 T cell receptor beta chains share one sample of origin, sequenced in a study of T-cell reconstitution after alpha-beta-depleted transplantation in children. Unique molecular identifiers featured in how the TCRbeta library was prepared. TCRdb redid the calling of the PCR reads with MiXCR, one entry per CDR3 protein. The table lists about 340,000 distinct CDR3 sequences, 16% of them singletons. The sample consisted of PBMCs, mostly from graft donor cells, taken 360 days after TCRalphabeta/CD19-depleted stem cell transplant. Receptors were obtained from a male patient between 2 and 15 years old who had a stem cell transplant for acute lymphoblastic leukemia, so the T cells may come from the graft donor.

This clonotype has ten or more counts. The chain recombines TRBV6-2 or TRBV6-3 with TRBJ2-1; 9 bases agree with TRBD2. CDR3 length equals 13 residues. Germline CDR1 is MNHEY and CDR2 is SVGEGT. V dropped 6 bases and J dropped 8; count of bases not matched to a gene: 5. The CDR3 reads CASRTSGQDEQFF. The CDR3 bases are TGTGCCAGCAGAACTAGCGGGCAGGATGAGCAGTTCTTC.

In its sample, this clonotype was seen many times. The chain is built from TRBV29-1 and TRBJ2-7; D unresolved. Germline lookup yields CDR1 SQVTM and CDR2 ANQGSEA. The CDR3 length is 16 residues. Trimming removed 1 base from V and 0 bases from J, with 16 bases in between. The CDR3 spells CSVEAPSGGASYEQYF. CDR3 nucleotides: TGCAGCGTTGAAGCCCCGTCGGGCGGAGCCTCCTACGAGCAGTACTTC.

The gene calls are TRBV7-2 and TRBJ2-2; 10 bases align to TRBD1. V lost 5 bases and J lost 2; bases outside the gene matches: 5. Germline V gene data show CDR1 as SGHTA and CDR2 as FQGNSA. The CDR3 extends over 16 amino acids. DNA for the CDR3: TGTGCCAGCAGCGGACAGGGGGTAGGAAACACCGGGGAGCTGTTTTTT. This gives the protein CASSGQGVGNTGELFF. Together with reference TRBV7-2 and TRBJ2-2, the CDR3 gives the full variable domain: GAGVSQSPSNKVTEKGKDVELRCDPISGHTALYWYRQSLGQGLEFLIYFQGNSAPDKSGLPSDRFSAERTGGSVSTLTIQRTQQEDSAVYLCASSGQGVGNTGELFFGEGSRLTVL.

This chain links TRBV4-2 with TRBJ2-5; TRBD2 agrees at 9 bases. Germline CDR1 reads LGHNA; CDR2 reads YNFKEQ. The CDR3 loop spans 19 amino acids. V shed 0 bases, J shed 1 base, and the junction held 12 bases outside the gene matches. The CDR3 DNA follows: TGTGCCAGCAGCCAAGATCTCCACCCAGGACTAGCGCCCCAAGAGACCCAGTACTTC. This sequence encodes CASSQDLHPGLAPQETQYF.

This clonotype was observed a handful of times. The chain carries TRBV3-1 and TRBJ1-1; TRBD1 is a possible D gene (5 bases). The ends were cut back, 5 bases at V and 4 bases at J, with 11 bases in the middle. The CDR3 has 13 amino acids. In germline, CDR1 is LGHDT, CDR2 YNNKEL (reference sequence). The CDR3 coding sequence is TGTGCCAGCAGCTCCTCCCAGGGCACTGAAGCTTTCTTT. Translating gives CASSSSQGTEAFF.

As for this clonotype: Compared with germline, one end of the junction differs, possibly owing to a read error. The chain carries TRBV14 and TRBJ2-5; D perhaps matches TRBD2 (5 bases). The germline V gene encodes CDR1 SGHDN and CDR2 FVKESK. The CDR3 loop spans 12 amino acids. CDR3 loop: CASSQGWEIQYF. In nucleotides, the CDR3 is TGTGCCAGCAGCCAAGGTTGGGAGATCCAGTACTTC.

This clonotype appeared a few times. The V gene is TRBV20-1, the J gene TRBJ2-3; 8 bases fit TRBD1. There are 13 residues in the CDR3. Germline values: CDR1 DFQATT, CDR2 SNEGSKA (reference sequence). The J segment lost 9 bases and the V segment lost 4 bases, leaving 9 bases of the junction unmatched. CDR3 region: CSANDRGGRTQYF. CDR3 bases: TGCAGTGCTAACGACAGGGGTGGGCGAACGCAGTATTTT.

This clonotype was observed many times. The CDR3 sequence is CASSQDISQETQYF. CDR3 DNA: TGCGCCAGCAGCCAAGATATTAGCCAAGAGACCCAGTACTTC. The J gene is TRBJ2-5, the V gene TRBV4-3; D is uncertain. The germline V and J ends were trimmed by 0 bases and 1 base, with 6 bases remaining between them. Germline loops: CDR1 LGHNA, CDR2 YSLEER. CDR3 size: 14 residues.

The rearrangement joins TRBV10-3 to TRBJ2-5, with 10 positions matching TRBD2. CDR1 is ENHRY and CDR2 is SYGVKD in the germline V gene. With V trimmed by 7 bases and J by 5 bases, 10 bases remained unmatched. The CDR3 consists of 15 residues. The CDR3 DNA reads as TGTGCCATCACTCCTAGCGGGAGTCCCAGGGAGACCCAGTACTTC. Protein sequence: CAITPSGSPRETQYF.